This TCR beta chain was identified during a study of shared clonotypes between healthy human individuals. The overall study: In total, the donors were a couple of women and a few men aged 18 to 49.

Each subset's genomic DNA was split evenly across several immunoSEQ plates. The protocol was immunoSEQ multiplex PCR, while the TCRdb copy is restricted to in-frame clones and leaves out a portion. The data show about 2.3 million clones, with approximately 93% seen just once and about 0.39% held by the top ten. V was clipped by 3 bases and J by 2 bases; unmatched bases: 5. CDR1 is SGHDT and CDR2 is YYEEEE in the germline V gene. CDR3 length equals 14 residues. Study-level points and caveats: Lower generation probabilities were found for non-shared clonotypes than for those shared by all four donors.

In the case of this clone: The antigen remains undetermined.

This clonotype was obtained from a man aged 18 to 29 in good health. Some clones in this sample may be carry-over from other donors' samples. The V gene is TRBV5-6, the J gene TRBJ2-7; 7 nucleotides match TRBD1. Sequencing input: naive CD4+ T cells from PBMCs. Documented subset: CD45RA+ positively selected. CDR3 residues: CASSSATGAYEQYF. CDR3 DNA: TGTGCCAGCAGCTCGGCCACAGGGGCCTACGAGCAGTACTTC.